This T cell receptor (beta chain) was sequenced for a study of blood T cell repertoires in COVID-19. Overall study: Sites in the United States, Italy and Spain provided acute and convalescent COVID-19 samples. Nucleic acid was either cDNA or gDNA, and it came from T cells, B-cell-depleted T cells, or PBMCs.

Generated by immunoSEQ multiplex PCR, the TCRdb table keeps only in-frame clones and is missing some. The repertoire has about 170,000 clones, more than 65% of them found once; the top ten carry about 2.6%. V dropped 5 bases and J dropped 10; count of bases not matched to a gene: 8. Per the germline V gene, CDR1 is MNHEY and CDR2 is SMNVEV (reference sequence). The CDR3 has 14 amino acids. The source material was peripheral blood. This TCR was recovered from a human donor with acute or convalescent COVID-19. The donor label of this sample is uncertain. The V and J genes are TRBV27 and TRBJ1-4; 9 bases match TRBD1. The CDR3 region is CASSRGQGELKLFF. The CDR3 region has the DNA TGTGCCAGCAGTCGGGGACAGGGAGAGTTAAAACTGTTTTTT.